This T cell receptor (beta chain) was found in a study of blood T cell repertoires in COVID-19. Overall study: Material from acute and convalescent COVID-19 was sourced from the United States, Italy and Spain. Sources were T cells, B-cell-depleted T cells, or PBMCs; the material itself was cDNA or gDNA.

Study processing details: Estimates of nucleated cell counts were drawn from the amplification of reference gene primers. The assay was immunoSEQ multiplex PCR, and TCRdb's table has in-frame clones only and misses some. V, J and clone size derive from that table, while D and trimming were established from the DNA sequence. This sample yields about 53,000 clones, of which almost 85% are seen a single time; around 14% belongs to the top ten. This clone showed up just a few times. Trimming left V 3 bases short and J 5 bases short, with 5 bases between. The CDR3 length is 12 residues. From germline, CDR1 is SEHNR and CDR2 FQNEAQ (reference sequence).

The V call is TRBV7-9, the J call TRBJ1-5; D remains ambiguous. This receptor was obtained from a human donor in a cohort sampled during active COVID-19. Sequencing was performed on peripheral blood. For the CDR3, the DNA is TGTGCCAGCAGCTTGGCTGATCAGCCCCAGCATTTT. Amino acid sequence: CASSLADQPQHF. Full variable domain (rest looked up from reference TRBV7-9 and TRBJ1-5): DTGVSQNPRHKITKRGQNVTFRCDPISEHNRLYWYRQTLGQGPEFLTYFQNEAQLEKSRLLSDRFSAERPKGSFSTLEIQRTEQGDSAMYLCASSLADQPQHFGDGTRLSIL.